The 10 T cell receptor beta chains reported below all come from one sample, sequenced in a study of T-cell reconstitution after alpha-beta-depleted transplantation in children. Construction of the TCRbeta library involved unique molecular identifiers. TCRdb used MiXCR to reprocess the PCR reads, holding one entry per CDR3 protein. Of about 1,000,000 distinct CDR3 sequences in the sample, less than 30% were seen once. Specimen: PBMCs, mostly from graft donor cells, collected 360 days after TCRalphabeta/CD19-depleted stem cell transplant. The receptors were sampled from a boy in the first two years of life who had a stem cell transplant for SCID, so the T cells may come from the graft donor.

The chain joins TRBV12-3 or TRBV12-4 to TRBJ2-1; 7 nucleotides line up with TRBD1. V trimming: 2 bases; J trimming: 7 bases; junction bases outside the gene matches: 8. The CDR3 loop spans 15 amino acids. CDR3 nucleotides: TGTGCCAGCAGTTTATCCCCTACGACAGGGAATGAGCAGTTCTTC. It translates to CASSLSPTTGNEQFF.

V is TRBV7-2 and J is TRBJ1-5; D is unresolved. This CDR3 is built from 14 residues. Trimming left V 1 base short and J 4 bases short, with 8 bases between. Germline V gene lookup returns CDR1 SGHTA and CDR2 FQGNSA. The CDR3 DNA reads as TGTGCCAGCAGCTTAGGCCCTTTGAATCAGCCCCAGCATTTT. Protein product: CASSLGPLNQPQHF.

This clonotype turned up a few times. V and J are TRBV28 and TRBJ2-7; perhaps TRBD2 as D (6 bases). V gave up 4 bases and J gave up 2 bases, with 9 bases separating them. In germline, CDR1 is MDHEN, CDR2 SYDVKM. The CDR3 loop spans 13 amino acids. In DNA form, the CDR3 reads TGTGCCAGCAGTTGGGGGGTAACCTACGAGCAGTACTTC. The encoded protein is CASSWGVTYEQYF.

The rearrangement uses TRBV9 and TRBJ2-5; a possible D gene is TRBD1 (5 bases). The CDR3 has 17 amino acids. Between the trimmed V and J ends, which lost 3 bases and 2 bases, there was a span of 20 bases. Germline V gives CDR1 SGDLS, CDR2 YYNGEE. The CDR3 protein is CASSGTRQGRGQETQYF. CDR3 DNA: TGTGCCAGCAGCGGGACCAGGCAGGGAAGGGGTCAAGAGACCCAGTACTTC.

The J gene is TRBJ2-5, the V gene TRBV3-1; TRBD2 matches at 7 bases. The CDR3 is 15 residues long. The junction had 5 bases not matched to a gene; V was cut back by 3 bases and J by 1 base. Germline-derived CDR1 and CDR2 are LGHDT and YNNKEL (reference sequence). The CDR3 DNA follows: TGTGCCAGCAGCCACGGGGGGACTGCCCAAGAGACCCAGTACTTC. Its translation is CASSHGGTAQETQYF.

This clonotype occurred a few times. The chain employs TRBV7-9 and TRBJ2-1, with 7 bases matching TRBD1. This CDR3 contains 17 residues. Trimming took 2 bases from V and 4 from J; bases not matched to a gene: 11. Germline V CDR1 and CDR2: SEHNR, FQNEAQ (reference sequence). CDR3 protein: CASSLQGERGSYNEQFF. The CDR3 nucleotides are TGTGCCAGCAGCTTACAGGGGGAGAGGGGGTCTTACAATGAGCAGTTCTTC.

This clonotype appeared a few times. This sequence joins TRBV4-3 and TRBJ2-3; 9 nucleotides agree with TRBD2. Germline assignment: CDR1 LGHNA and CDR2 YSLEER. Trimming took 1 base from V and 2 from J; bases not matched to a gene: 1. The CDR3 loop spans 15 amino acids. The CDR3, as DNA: TGCGCCAGCAGCCAAGGGACTAGCGCCACAGATACGCAGTATTTT. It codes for CASSQGTSATDTQYF.

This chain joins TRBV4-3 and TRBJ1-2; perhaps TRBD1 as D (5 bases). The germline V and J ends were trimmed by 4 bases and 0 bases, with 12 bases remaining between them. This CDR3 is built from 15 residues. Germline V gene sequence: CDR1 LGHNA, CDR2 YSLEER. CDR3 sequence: CASSLRDSSNYGYTF. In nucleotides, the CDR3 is TGCGCCAGCAGCCTACGGGACTCTTCTAACTATGGCTACACCTTC.

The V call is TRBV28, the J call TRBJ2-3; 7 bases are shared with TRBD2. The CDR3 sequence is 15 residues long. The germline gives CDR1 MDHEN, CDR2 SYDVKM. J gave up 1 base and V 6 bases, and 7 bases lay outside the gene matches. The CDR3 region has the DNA TGTGCCAGCAGCCTATCGGGGGGAGGCACAGATACGCAGTATTTT. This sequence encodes CASSLSGGGTDTQYF. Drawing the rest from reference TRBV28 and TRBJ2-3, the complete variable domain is DVKVTQSSRYLVKRTGEKVFLECVQDMDHENMFWYRQDPGLGLRLIYFSYDVKMKEKGDIPEGYSVSREKKERFSLILESASTNQTSMYLCASSLSGGGTDTQYFGPGTRLTVL.

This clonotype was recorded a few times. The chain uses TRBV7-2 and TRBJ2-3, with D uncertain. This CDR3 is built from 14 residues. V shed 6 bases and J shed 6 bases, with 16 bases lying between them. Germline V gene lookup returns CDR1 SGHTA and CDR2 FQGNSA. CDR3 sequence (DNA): TGTGCCAGCAGTTTGCAAGGTTGGCGGGATACGCAGTATTTT. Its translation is CASSLQGWRDTQYF.